Each of the 27 T cell receptor beta chains below was sequenced from the same sample in a study of shared clonotypes between healthy human individuals. The protocol was immunoSEQ multiplex PCR, while the TCRdb copy is restricted to in-frame clones and leaves out a portion. The data hold 950,000 to 1,100,000 clones, with under 80% observed a single time. The source material was memory CD4+ T cells sorted from blood. Regarding subset: CD45RA-negative fraction. These receptors all come from a young man in good health.

J is TRBJ2-1 and V is TRBV5-4; 9 bases agree with TRBD2. V shed 0 bases and J 6 bases; nucleotides not matched to a gene: 10. The CDR3 totals 17 residues. Germline V lookup: CDR1 SGHNT, CDR2 YYREEE (reference sequence). Here the CDR3 reads CASSLEMLAGSANEQFF. As DNA, the CDR3 is TGTGCCAGCAGCTTGGAAATGCTAGCGGGAAGCGCCAATGAGCAGTTCTTC.

V gene TRBV5-1 combines with J gene TRBJ2-1; D call uncertain. The germline V gene has CDR1 SGHRS and CDR2 YFSETQ. The ends were cut back, 3 bases at V and 8 bases at J, with 18 bases in the middle. CDR3 length: 15 amino acids. This CDR3 is CASSSTSRPGDEQFF. CDR3 coding DNA: TGCGCCAGCAGCTCCACCTCGAGACCTGGGGATGAGCAGTTCTTC.

In the case of this clone: Other nucleotide sequences in the sample specify the same CDR3. The chain uses TRBV5-4 and TRBJ1-2; D may be TRBD1 (6 bases). CDR1 and CDR2 (germline): SGHNT, YYREEE (reference sequence). V lost 0 bases, J lost 4 bases, and 10 bases lay in between. This CDR3 has 14 amino acids. For the CDR3, the DNA is TGTGCCAGCAGCTTGGACAGGGAAGGCTATGGCTACACCTTC. Its protein is CASSLDREGYGYTF.

The chain has TRBV11-2 and TRBJ2-2; tentatively, D is TRBD2 (5 bases). V was shortened by 1 base and J by 11 bases, with 17 bases between the two germline ends. The germline CDR1 and CDR2 sequences are SGHAT and FQNNGV. The CDR3 loop spans 15 amino acids. The CDR3 region is CASSLVGLSGKELFF. Written as DNA, the CDR3 is TGTGCCAGCAGCTTAGTCGGCCTATCCGGGAAAGAGCTGTTTTTT.

This chain joins TRBV9 and TRBJ2-5; D may match TRBD1 or TRBD2 (5 bases each). This CDR3 comprises 15 residues. The germline gives CDR1 SGDLS, CDR2 YYNGEE. V was pared by 3 bases and J by 5 bases, with 17 bases between. The CDR3 spells CASSAFGTRRETQYF. The DNA for the CDR3 is TGTGCCAGCAGCGCCTTTGGGACCCGACGGGAGACCCAGTACTTC.

The rearrangement joins TRBV19 to TRBJ2-1, with 10 nucleotides matching TRBD2. This CDR3 is 18 amino acids long. Germline V gene lookup returns CDR1 LNHDA and CDR2 SQIVND (reference sequence). With 2 bases clipped from V and 5 bases from J, the junction kept 12 bases outside the gene matches. The CDR3 sequence is CASSIRVRTGTSDNEQFF. The CDR3 DNA is TGTGCCAGTAGTATAAGGGTCAGGACTGGGACTAGCGACAATGAGCAGTTCTTC.

The chain uses TRBV11-2 and TRBJ1-6, with 9 bases matching TRBD1. The CDR3 consists of 15 residues. In germline, CDR1 is SGHAT, CDR2 FQNNGV. Losses at the gene ends were 5 bases for V and 6 bases for J; bases not matched to a gene: 5. As DNA, the CDR3 is TGTGCCAGCAGCCCCCGACAGGGGGGTAATTCACCCCTCCACTTT. It is translated as CASSPRQGGNSPLHF.

This chain joins TRBV30 and TRBJ2-5; TRBD1 is a possible D gene (6 bases). The germline V gene has CDR1 GTSNPN and CDR2 SVGIG (reference sequence). The CDR3 extends over 14 amino acids. Trimming stripped 1 base from V and 5 bases from J, with 14 bases between. CDR3 coding DNA: TGTGCCTGGAGTGGAAGGGGGAGAAGGGAGACCCAGTACTTC. This sequence encodes CAWSGRGRRETQYF.

The chain couples TRBV7-8 to TRBJ1-5; tentatively, D is TRBD1 (5 bases). The CDR3 consists of 19 residues. Germline V gene sequence: CDR1 SGHVS, CDR2 FQNEAQ. The V end lost 1 base, the J end lost 3 bases, and 22 bases lay between the germline ends. The CDR3 bases are TGTGCCAGCAGCTTAGTTGGGGCAGAACTCAGAAGAAACAATCAGCCCCAGCATTTT. Translation gives CASSLVGAELRRNNQPQHF.

In its sample, this clone was seen once. This chain joins TRBV5-1 and TRBJ2-7; 11 bases line up with TRBD1. There are 16 residues in the CDR3. Trimming took 0 bases from V and 4 from J; bases not matched to a gene: 6. Germline loops: CDR1 SGHRS, CDR2 YFSETQ. CDR3 protein: CASSLEGQGDGYEQYF. DNA for the CDR3: TGCGCCAGCAGCTTGGAGGGACAGGGGGACGGGTACGAGCAGTACTTC. Combining the CDR3 with reference TRBV5-1 and TRBJ2-7 gives the whole variable domain KAGVTQTPRYLIKTRGQQVTLSCSPISGHRSVSWYQQTPGQGLQFLFEYFSETQRNKGNFPGRFSGRQFSNSRSEMNVSTLELGDSALYLCASSLEGQGDGYEQYFGPGTRLTVT.

As DNA, the CDR3 is TGTGCCAGCAGCCGCACAGGGGGCGGGAGTCAGCCCCAGCATTTT. Protein sequence: CASSRTGGGSQPQHF. The chain is built from TRBV11-2 and TRBJ1-5; 9 nucleotides align to TRBD1. Germline lookup yields CDR1 SGHAT and CDR2 FQNNGV. V shed 5 bases and J 6 bases; nucleotides not matched to a gene: 8. This CDR3 spans 15 amino acids.

The chain is built from TRBV7-8 and TRBJ2-5; D remains ambiguous. With 5 bases removed from V and 4 bases from J, the gap between germline ends came to 17 bases. The CDR3 loop spans 15 amino acids. Germline lookup yields CDR1 SGHVS and CDR2 FQNEAQ. The CDR3 here is CASSRVLRPSETQYF. CDR3 DNA sequence: TGTGCCAGCAGCAGAGTGCTTAGACCATCAGAGACCCAGTACTTC.

This chain connects TRBV6-4 to TRBJ2-1; perhaps TRBD1 as D (5 bases). The V end lost 9 bases, the J end lost 2 bases, and 14 bases lay between the germline ends. Germline V gene sequence: CDR1 MRHNA, CDR2 SNTAGT. This CDR3 has 14 amino acids. The CDR3 region is CARTGAPTYNEQFF. CDR3 nucleotide sequence: TGTGCCAGGACTGGGGCGCCTACCTACAATGAGCAGTTCTTC.

This clone was picked up one time. The genes are TRBV19 and TRBJ2-3, with 8 nucleotides matching TRBD1. Trimming at V came to 4 bases and at J to 6 bases, leaving 3 bases not matched to a gene. The CDR3 covers 13 residues. The V gene's germline CDR1 is LNHDA and CDR2 SQIVND (reference sequence). The CDR3: CASSTTGGDTQYF. The CDR3 DNA is TGTGCCAGTAGTACCACAGGGGGTGATACGCAGTATTTT.

The V call is TRBV6-5, the J call TRBJ2-3; 12 bases fit TRBD2. Germline lookup yields CDR1 MNHEY and CDR2 SVGAGI. V trimming: 4 bases; J trimming: 5 bases; junction bases outside the gene matches: 7. The CDR3 runs to 16 residues. The CDR3 spells CASSSRLAGDRDTQYF. Here the CDR3 DNA reads TGTGCCAGCAGTTCGAGACTAGCGGGGGACAGAGATACGCAGTATTTT.

This clone was picked up a small number of times. The same CDR3 is also encoded by other DNA sequences in this sample. The V gene is TRBV29-1, the J gene TRBJ2-7; D tentatively reads TRBD1 or TRBD2 (5 bases each). This CDR3 contains 13 residues. V dropped 6 bases and J dropped 3 bases, with 15 bases sitting between them. Germline V lookup: CDR1 SQVTM, CDR2 ANQGSEA. In DNA form, the CDR3 reads TGCAGCGTCGGGGAAGGGGTCCGCTACGAGCAGTACTTC. Protein: CSVGEGVRYEQYF.

The chain joins TRBV6-5 to TRBJ1-1; D gene ambiguous. The CDR3 runs 13 residues. Germline-derived CDR1 and CDR2 are MNHEY and SVGAGI. Trimming removed 2 bases at V and 0 bases at J, with 4 bases between. The CDR3 spells CASSYALNTEAFF. For the CDR3, the DNA is TGTGCCAGCAGTTACGCGTTGAACACTGAAGCTTTCTTT.

V is TRBV5-1 and J is TRBJ2-7; D possibly corresponds to TRBD1 (5 bases). Germline loops: CDR1 SGHRS, CDR2 YFSETQ. The CDR3 consists of 14 residues. Trimming shortened V by 2 bases and J by 1 base, and 10 bases separated the two germline ends. The CDR3 coding sequence is TGCGCCAGCAGCTTTGACAGTATTTCCTACGAGCAGTACTTC. Residues: CASSFDSISYEQYF.

J is TRBJ1-2 and V is TRBV5-4; no clear D. This CDR3 comprises 14 residues. Trimming cost V 2 bases and J 2 bases, with 10 bases left between them. Per germline, CDR1 SGHNT and CDR2 YYREEE (reference sequence). CDR3 amino acids: CASSLGRGNYGYTF. CDR3 coding DNA: TGTGCCAGCAGCTTAGGACGGGGAAACTATGGCTACACCTTC.

In its sample, this clone was seen many times. The chain joins TRBV5-6 to TRBJ2-7; 9 bases line up with TRBD1. The CDR3 has 17 residues. Germline assignment: CDR1 SGHDT and CDR2 YYEEEE. Trimming removed 3 bases from V and 4 bases from J; junction bases left unmatched: 14. The CDR3 DNA follows: TGTGCCAGCAGCTCCACCAACCGGGACAGGGTTTTATACGAGCAGTACTTC. This gives the protein CASSSTNRDRVLYEQYF. Full variable domain (outside the CDR3, taken from reference TRBV5-6 and TRBJ2-7): DAGVTQSPTHLIKTRGQQVTLRCSPKSGHDTVSWYQQALGQGPQFIFQYYEEEERQRGNFPDRFSGHQFPNYSSELNVNALLLGDSALYLCASSSTNRDRVLYEQYFGPGTRLTVT.

This clone was counted once. Written as DNA, the CDR3 is TGCGCCAGCAGCCAAGATGAGCTGCCGCTTGGTGAGCAGTACTTC. Residues: CASSQDELPLGEQYF. This rearrangement joins TRBV4-1 to TRBJ2-7; D not certain. In germline, CDR1 is MGHRA, CDR2 YSYEKL. The ends were cut back, 0 bases at V and 7 bases at J, with 16 bases in the middle. This CDR3 contains 15 residues.

This chain joins TRBV5-1 and TRBJ2-2; a possible D gene is TRBD2 (5 bases). The germline V gene has CDR1 SGHRS and CDR2 YFSETQ. This CDR3 region has 16 residues. V was clipped by 3 bases and J by 1 base, with 13 bases between them. The CDR3 DNA follows: TGCGCCAGCAGCTCCGATCGAGGGCTGAACACCGGGGAGCTGTTTTTT. Protein sequence: CASSSDRGLNTGELFF.

The chain has TRBV5-6 and TRBJ2-7, with a tentative D call TRBD2 (6 bases). From germline, CDR1 is SGHDT and CDR2 YYEEEE. The CDR3 consists of 12 residues. With 0 bases removed from V and 7 bases from J, the gap between germline ends came to 8 bases. The CDR3 DNA reads as TGTGCCAGCAGCTTGGTCGCGGGGGAGCAGTACTTC. It specifies CASSLVAGEQYF.

The V call is TRBV19, the J call TRBJ2-1; 16 nucleotides agree with TRBD2. Germline CDR1 and CDR2: LNHDA and SQIVND (reference sequence). V lost 5 bases and J lost 5; bases outside the gene matches: 3. The CDR3 is 16 amino acids. CDR3 in amino acids: CASSPGTSGRDNEQFF. In DNA form, the CDR3 reads TGTGCCAGTAGTCCCGGGACTAGCGGGAGGGACAATGAGCAGTTCTTC. The variable domain in full, with the rest retrieved from reference TRBV19 and TRBJ2-1, is DGGITQSPKYLFRKEGQNVTLSCEQNLNHDAMYWYRQDPGQGLRLIYYSQIVNDFQKGDIAEGYSVSREKKESFPLTVTSAQKNPTAFYLCASSPGTSGRDNEQFFGPGTRLTVL.

The rearrangement joins TRBV11-2 to TRBJ2-7, with no clear D. The V end was cut by 5 bases, the J end by 6 bases, with 8 bases between. CDR3 length: 11 amino acids. Germline V lookup: CDR1 SGHAT, CDR2 FQNNGV. CDR3 sequence reads: CASSLGLEQYF. In DNA, the CDR3 is TGTGCCAGCAGCCTCGGCCTCGAGCAGTACTTC. Looking up the rest from reference TRBV11-2 and TRBJ2-7 gives the full variable domain: EAGVAQSPRYKIIEKRQSVAFWCNPISGHATLYWYQQILGQGPKLLIQFQNNGVVDDSQLPKDRFSAERLKGVDSTLKIQPAKLEDSAVYLCASSLGLEQYFGPGTRLTVT.

The chain links TRBV7-9 to TRBJ2-5, with D perhaps TRBD1 (6 bases). CDR3 length equals 14 residues. The V gene's germline CDR1 is SEHNR and CDR2 FQNEAQ (reference sequence). The V gene lost 5 bases and the J gene lost 0 bases, with 10 bases spanning the gap. This chain's CDR3 is CASSLTGYQETQYF. CDR3 bases: TGTGCCAGCAGCCTCACAGGGTACCAAGAGACCCAGTACTTC.

The rearrangement links TRBV19 to TRBJ2-1; TRBD1 matches 8 bases. The CDR3 has 15 amino acids. The J segment lost 4 bases and the V segment lost 4 bases, leaving 6 bases of the junction unmatched. Germline-derived CDR1 and CDR2 are LNHDA and SQIVND (reference sequence). The CDR3 protein is CASSNRQGLYNEQFF. The CDR3 region has the DNA TGTGCCAGTAGTAATCGACAGGGGTTGTACAATGAGCAGTTCTTC. Drawing the rest from reference TRBV19 and TRBJ2-1, the complete variable domain is DGGITQSPKYLFRKEGQNVTLSCEQNLNHDAMYWYRQDPGQGLRLIYYSQIVNDFQKGDIAEGYSVSREKKESFPLTVTSAQKNPTAFYLCASSNRQGLYNEQFFGPGTRLTVL.